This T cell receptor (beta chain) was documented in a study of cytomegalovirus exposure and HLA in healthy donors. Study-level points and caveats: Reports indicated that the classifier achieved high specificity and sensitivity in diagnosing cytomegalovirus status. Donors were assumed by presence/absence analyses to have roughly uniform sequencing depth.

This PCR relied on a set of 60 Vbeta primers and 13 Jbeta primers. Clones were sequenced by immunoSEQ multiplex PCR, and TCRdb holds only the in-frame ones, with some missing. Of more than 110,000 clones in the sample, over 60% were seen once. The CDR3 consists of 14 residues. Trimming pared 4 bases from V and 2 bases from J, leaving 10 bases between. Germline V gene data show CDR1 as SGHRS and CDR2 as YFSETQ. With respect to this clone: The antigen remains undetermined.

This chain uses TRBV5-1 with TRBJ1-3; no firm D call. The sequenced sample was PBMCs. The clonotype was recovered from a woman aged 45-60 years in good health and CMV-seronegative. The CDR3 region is CASSAGITGNTIYF. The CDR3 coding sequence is TGCGCCAGCAGCGCGGGCATTACTGGAAACACCATATATTTT.